The rows below give T cell receptor beta chains drawn from one sample of a study of regulatory T cells in long-lasting Graves disease. TCRdb recomputed calls from the multiplex PCR reads with MiXCR, one row per CDR3 protein. The table includes about 620,000 distinct CDR3 sequences, roughly 15% detected once. The same sample was also used in a study of T cells in Graves' hyperthyroidism and ophthalmopathy.

The material sequenced was peripheral blood mononuclear cells (PBMCs), taken at new diagnosis, from a patient treated with antithyroid drugs. These receptors were taken from a woman aged 25 to 39 with Graves disease. Both conserved end residues are part of each CDR3.

TRBV28	CASSLRGGYTF
TRBV14	CASSQEVTSPPEKLFF
TRBV19	CASSDRGFTEAFF
TRBV28	CASSPGTKFEKLFF
TRBV28	CASSSSTRGDEQYF
TRBV6-1	CASRSGYNEQFF
TRBV2	CASSLRDGTGNSPLHF
TRBV27	CASRTGQGINTEAFF
TRBV7-8	CASSLMGANSPLHF
TRBV29-1	CSGAEGSLYEQYF
TRBV28	CATRGDATNEKLFF
TRBV5-1	CASSLEWGASYNEQFF
TRBV7-9	CASSLVEQGSEQFF
TRBV15	CATSNARGETQYF
TRBV2	CASRGDRGNTIYF
TRBV19	CASRIPGSYGYTF
TRBV5-1	CASSMNSYEQYF
TRBV19	CASSMGLSNEQFF
TRBV20-1	CSARDGDTNTEAFF
TRBV7-2	CASSLVGVMNTEAFF